The 20 T cell receptor beta chains below come from one sample, sequenced in a study of CD8+CD57+ T cells in acquired aplastic anemia. Profiling that covered TCR beta VDJ and CDR3 relied on genomic DNA as its template. TCRdb re-derived calls from the reads in MiXCR, one entry per CDR3 protein. The sample contains approximately 300,000 distinct CDR3 sequences, 45% to 65% of which appear only once. All patients picked for sequencing had shown, by flow cytometry, an expansion of CD8+CD57+ cells. The material sequenced was sorted CD4+, CD8+, or CD8+CD57+ T cells (not recorded which) from PBMCs. These receptor sequences come from a human donor with aplastic anemia.

About this clonotype itself: Just one base apart from a much larger clone, this may be a read error. As the CDR3 is not closed by the conserved phenylalanine or tryptophan, this likely results from a read error. The chain carries TRBV30 and TRBJ2-7; perhaps TRBD1 as D (6 bases). The V gene's germline CDR1 is GTSNPN and CDR2 SVGIG (reference sequence). The ends were cut back, 2 bases at V and 6 bases at J, with 17 bases in the middle. CDR3 length equals 14 residues. The CDR3 region is CAWSPSAPTGEQYL. The DNA for the CDR3 is TGTGCCTGGAGTCCCTCCGCGCCGACAGGCGAGCAGTACCTC.

The chain couples TRBV20-1 to TRBJ1-1; D is unclear. The CDR3 is 15 residues long. Germline V gives CDR1 DFQATT, CDR2 SNEGSKA (reference sequence). V shed 2 bases and J shed 8 bases, with 21 bases lying between them. The CDR3: CSARPEPLKSREAFF. The CDR3 DNA sequence: TGCAGTGCTAGACCAGAACCCCTCAAATCTCGGGAAGCTTTCTTT.

Note on this clonotype: This may be a read error: a much more frequent sequence differs by one nucleotide. CDR3 sequence reads: CVSSPLGRETYEQYF. CDR3 bases: TGTGTCAGCTCACCATTGGGACGTGAGACCTACGAGCAGTACTTC. The chain combines TRBV18 with TRBJ2-7; D is tentatively TRBD1 or TRBD2 (5 bases each). The CDR3 runs 15 residues. CDR1 is KGHSH and CDR2 is LQKENI in the germline V gene.

The J gene is TRBJ1-1, the V gene TRBV5-6; TRBD1 aligns across 10 bases. Germline V gene lookup returns CDR1 SGHDT and CDR2 YYEEEE. The ends lost 3 bases at V and 0 bases at J; junction bases unmatched: 2. The CDR3 extends over 15 amino acids. In nucleotides, the CDR3 is TGTGCCAGCAGCTGGGGGACAGGGGTGAACACTGAAGCTTTCTTT. Its protein is CASSWGTGVNTEAFF. Supplemented by reference TRBV5-6 and TRBJ1-1, the full variable domain reads DAGVTQSPTHLIKTRGQQVTLRCSPKSGHDTVSWYQQALGQGPQFIFQYYEEEERQRGNFPDRFSGHQFPNYSSELNVNALLLGDSALYLCASSWGTGVNTEAFFGQGTRLTVV.

V is TRBV6-1 and J is TRBJ1-4; 9 bases line up with TRBD1. Unmatched junction bases numbered 7, after V lost 6 bases and J lost 2 bases. Germline V gives CDR1 MNHNS, CDR2 SASEGT. This CDR3 spans 16 amino acids. CDR3 loop: CASRLQGASTNEKLFF. CDR3 sequence (DNA): TGTGCCAGCAGGCTACAGGGGGCTAGCACTAATGAAAAACTGTTTTTT.

This clonotype was recorded many times. This chain connects TRBV20-1 to TRBJ1-5; D is possibly TRBD1 (5 bases). The length of the CDR3 is 13 residues. Trimming stripped 1 base from V and 7 bases from J, with 11 bases between. Per the germline V gene, CDR1 is DFQATT and CDR2 is SNEGSKA (reference sequence). CDR3 amino acids: CSARVGGWQPQHF. CDR3 bases: TGCAGTGCTAGAGTGGGGGGGTGGCAGCCCCAGCATTTT.

Details on this clonotype: One junction end disagrees with the germline gene, perhaps due to a read error. The CDR3 sequence: CAISKMRTGALYQGTQYF. CDR3 sequence (DNA): TGTGCCATCAGCAAAATGCGGACAGGGGCCTTGTACCAAGGGACCCAGTACTTC. The chain recombines TRBV10-3 with TRBJ2-5, with 9 nucleotides matching TRBD1. Germline CDR1 and CDR2: ENHRY and SYGVKD. The CDR3 extends over 18 amino acids.

The V and J genes are TRBV7-6 and TRBJ2-7, with a possible D match to TRBD1 (6 bases). The V end was cut by 5 bases, the J end by 3 bases, with 23 bases between. Germline V CDR1 and CDR2: SGHVS, FNYEAQ. This CDR3 spans 17 amino acids. The CDR3 region is CASSPDGRAGVSYEQYF. CDR3 sequence (DNA): TGTGCCAGCAGCCCCGACGGCCGGGCAGGGGTGAGCTACGAGCAGTACTTC.

The sample holds a few counts of this clonotype. The J gene is TRBJ2-2, the V gene TRBV25-1, with D possibly matching TRBD1 (6 bases). Trimming took 6 bases from V and 5 from J, leaving 13 bases between them. The germline V gene encodes CDR1 MGHDK and CDR2 SYGVNS. The CDR3 runs 14 residues. The CDR3 DNA sequence: TGTGCCAGCAGAGGACAGTCGGGGACCGGGGAGCTGTTTTTT. It is translated as CASRGQSGTGELFF.

V and J are TRBV19 and TRBJ1-1, with 7 nucleotides matching TRBD1. The germline gives CDR1 LNHDA, CDR2 SQIVND (reference sequence). J gave up 3 bases and V 10 bases, and 8 bases lay outside the gene matches. The length of the CDR3 is 13 residues. The CDR3 DNA sequence: TGTGCCACCCTGGACAGGTGGGACACTGAAGCTTTCTTT. Its protein product is CATLDRWDTEAFF.

This clonotype occurred many times. The rearrangement uses TRBV19 and TRBJ2-2; maybe TRBD1 (5 bases). The CDR3 totals 15 residues. Trimming shortened V by 1 base and J by 5 bases, and 11 bases separated the two germline ends. Looked up from germline, CDR1 is LNHDA and CDR2 is SQIVND (reference sequence). DNA for the CDR3: TGTGCCAGTAGTATAGGCAGGGTGATTACCGGGGAGCTGTTTTTT. Residues: CASSIGRVITGELFF. Complete variable domain (other parts from reference TRBV19 and TRBJ2-2): DGGITQSPKYLFRKEGQNVTLSCEQNLNHDAMYWYRQDPGQGLRLIYYSQIVNDFQKGDIAEGYSVSREKKESFPLTVTSAQKNPTAFYLCASSIGRVITGELFFGEGSRLTVL.

The chain employs TRBV5-1 and TRBJ2-5, with D tentatively TRBD2 (6 bases). Trimming left V 3 bases short and J 4 bases short, with 19 bases between. CDR1 SGHRS and CDR2 YFSETQ come from the germline V gene. There are 16 residues in the CDR3. CDR3 region: CASSSTGTPGGETQYF. CDR3 nucleotide sequence: TGCGCCAGCAGCTCAACTGGGACTCCTGGGGGAGAGACCCAGTACTTC.

The V gene is TRBV7-2, the J gene TRBJ2-7; D ambiguous. The CDR3 runs to 13 residues. Trimming shortened V by 1 base and J by 3 bases, and 7 bases separated the two germline ends. Germline CDR1 SGHTA, CDR2 FQGNSA. This CDR3 reads CASSLDPFYEQYF. The CDR3 DNA follows: TGTGCCAGCAGCTTAGACCCATTCTACGAGCAGTACTTC.

The chain combines TRBV7-9 with TRBJ2-5; TRBD1 matches 7 bases. The trim removed 4 bases at V and 2 bases at J, leaving 13 bases unmatched. The CDR3 is 17 amino acids. Germline V gene data show CDR1 as SEHNR and CDR2 as FQNEAQ (reference sequence). In DNA, the CDR3 is TGTGCCAGCAGCTCCCACATAGGGGGACAGACACAAGAGACCCAGTACTTC. The encoded protein is CASSSHIGGQTQETQYF.

The sample holds many counts of this clonotype. V is TRBV12-3 or TRBV12-4 and J is TRBJ2-5; possibly TRBD1 or TRBD2 for D (5 bases each). The CDR3 totals 14 residues. Trimming took 7 bases from V and 1 from J, leaving 13 bases between them. DNA for the CDR3: TGTGCCAGCACCCATTGGGGGAGCCAAGAGACCCAGTACTTC. This encodes CASTHWGSQETQYF.

This chain connects TRBV7-9 to TRBJ1-5; D is perhaps TRBD1 (5 bases). Deletions cut 3 bases from V and 7 bases from J, with 13 bases between. The CDR3 is 14 amino acids. CDR1 is SEHNR, CDR2 FQNEAQ, per germline (reference sequence). The CDR3 bases are TGTGCCAGCAGCTTGGGAGGGACCCACCAGCCCCAGCATTTT. Amino acid sequence: CASSLGGTHQPQHF.

This clonotype was counted ten times or more. The genes are TRBV20-1 and TRBJ2-7; TRBD1 matches at 8 bases. The CDR3 length is 15 residues. The junction had 7 bases not matched to a gene; V was cut back by 0 bases and J by 3 bases. Germline V gene data show CDR1 as DFQATT and CDR2 as SNEGSKA (reference sequence). The CDR3 DNA follows: TGCAGTGCTAGAGAGGGGACAGGCCCCCGCTACGAGCAGTACTTC. Its translation: CSAREGTGPRYEQYF.

About this clonotype itself: One end of the junction varies from germline; a read error may be responsible. V is TRBV15 and J is TRBJ2-3, with a possible D match to TRBD2 (6 bases). CDR1 is LNHNV, CDR2 YYDKDF, per germline (reference sequence). The CDR3 covers 14 residues. CDR3 DNA: TGTGCCAGCAGCGGAACCGGGACTCAAAACCCCCGGTATTTT. This translates into CASSGTGTQNPRYF.

This chain links TRBV10-3 with TRBJ1-6; no firm D call. Germline CDR1 ENHRY, CDR2 SYGVKD. The CDR3 totals 13 residues. Deletions cut 2 bases from V and 8 bases from J, with 7 bases between. CDR3 region: CAISERNDSPLHF. The CDR3 DNA sequence: TGTGCCATCAGTGAGAGGAACGATTCACCCCTCCACTTT.

This clonotype appeared many times. CDR3 loop: CASSLGGGGELFF. Here the CDR3 DNA reads TGTGCCAGCAGCTTGGGGGGCGGCGGGGAGCTGTTTTTT. The chain links TRBV5-8 to TRBJ2-2; TRBD1 might be the D (5 bases). This CDR3 is 13 amino acids long. Trimming pared 0 bases from V and 7 bases from J, leaving 7 bases between. CDR1 SGHTS and CDR2 YDEGEE come from the germline V gene.